This note documents a single TCR beta chain sequence. Its matching antigen is unknown. The entry originates in a study of T cell repertoires in cytomegalovirus infection. Study details: Indications came from public TCR beta signatures; they pointed to CMV infection and to a matching HLA type. Whole-study findings and limits: Using cumulative public TCR beta family frequency, the authors identified those who carried CMV together with the relevant HLA.

This CDR3 has 15 residues. The V gene's germline CDR1 is MNHNS and CDR2 SASEGT. The junction had 7 bases not matched to a gene; V was cut back by 2 bases and J by 5 bases. From the reads, TCRdb called clonotypes with MiXCR, one entry per CDR3 protein. Of about 320,000 distinct CDR3 sequences in the sample, 9.5% were seen once. Sequences were obtained from PBMCs. V gene TRBV6-1 combines with J gene TRBJ1-1, with TRBD1 matching over 8 bases. The clonotype comes from a human donor in good health (CMV status not recorded). Some clones in this sample may be carry-over from other donors' samples. CDR3 bases: TGTGCCAGCAGTGAATCAGGGGGCGCAAGGACTGAAGCTTTCTTT. Residues: CASSESGGARTEAFF.